Sequencing of this TCR beta chain was carried out in a study of blood T cell repertoires in COVID-19. For the study at large: PBMCs, B-cell-depleted T cells, or T cells provided the cDNA or gDNA that made up the material.

Only one count was recorded for this clone. J was trimmed by 0 bases and V by 3 bases; bases with no gene match: 3. The CDR3 runs 16 residues. Germline values: CDR1 MDHEN, CDR2 SYDVKM. Produced via immunoSEQ multiplex PCR; TCRdb's table is partial and in-frame only. The table records 170,000 or so clones, roughly 90% of them present only once. J is TRBJ2-2 and V is TRBV28; TRBD1 matches 8 bases. The sequenced sample was PBMCs or T cells enriched from blood (not recorded which). The source is a woman aged 50 to 65 who had recovered from COVID-19. The CDR3 DNA sequence: TGTGCCAGCAGTTTCAACAGGGGGACGAACACCGGGGAGCTGTTTTTT. It is translated as CASSFNRGTNTGELFF. The full variable domain, completed using reference TRBV28 and TRBJ2-2, is DVKVTQSSRYLVKRTGEKVFLECVQDMDHENMFWYRQDPGLGLRLIYFSYDVKMKEKGDIPEGYSVSREKKERFSLILESASTNQTSMYLCASSFNRGTNTGELFFGEGSRLTVL.